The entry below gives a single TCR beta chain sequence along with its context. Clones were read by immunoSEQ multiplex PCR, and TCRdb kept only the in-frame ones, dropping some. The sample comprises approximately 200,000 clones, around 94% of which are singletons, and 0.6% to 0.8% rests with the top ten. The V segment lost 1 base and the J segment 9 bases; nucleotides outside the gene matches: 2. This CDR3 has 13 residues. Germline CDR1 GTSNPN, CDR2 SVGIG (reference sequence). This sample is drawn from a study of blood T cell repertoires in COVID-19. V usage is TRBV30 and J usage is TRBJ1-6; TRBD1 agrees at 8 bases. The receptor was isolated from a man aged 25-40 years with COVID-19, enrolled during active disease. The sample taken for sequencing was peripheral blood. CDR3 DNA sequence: TGTGCCTGGAGTGCAGGGGGCGGTTCACCCCTCCACTTT. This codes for CAWSAGGGSPLHF.